The next 25 T cell receptor beta chains were all read from a single sample in a study. TCRdb used MiXCR to reprocess the 5' RACE reads, holding one entry per CDR3 protein. The table has over 30,000 distinct CDR3 sequences, 26% seen once; the top ten hold 3.7%. Sequencing input: naive CD4+ T cells sorted from a lymph node. This sample's subset: naive CD4+ T cells, CD4+CD45RA+CD25-. The receptors were gathered from a female donor with breast cancer.

By share, this clonotype counts as medium-sized (0.01 to 0.1%). The V call is TRBV7-7, the J call TRBJ2-2; TRBD2 matches 7 bases. The CDR3 is made up of 14 amino acids. Germline trimming cut 4 bases from V and 4 bases from J; bases unmatched to any gene: 3. The V gene's germline CDR1 is SSHAT and CDR2 FNYEAQ (reference sequence). CDR3 region: CASSYPGGTGELFF. The CDR3 DNA is TGTGCCAGCAGCTACCCGGGAGGCACCGGGGAGCTGTTTTTT. The whole variable domain, filled in from reference TRBV7-7 and TRBJ2-2, reads GAGVSQSPRYKVTKRGQDVTLRCDPISSHATLYWYQQALGQGPEFLTYFNYEAQPDKSGLPSDRFSAERPEGSISTLTIQRTEQRDSAMYRCASSYPGGTGELFFGEGSRLTVL.

This chain joins TRBV9 and TRBJ1-1; 10 bases agree with TRBD1. The trim removed 2 bases at V and 4 bases at J, leaving 5 bases unmatched. CDR1 is SGDLS and CDR2 is YYNGEE in the germline V gene. The CDR3 is 15 amino acids. CDR3 DNA: TGTGCCAGCAGCGTCCCCGGGACAGGGGTCACTGAAGCTTTCTTT. This translates into CASSVPGTGVTEAFF.

This chain uses TRBV7-8 with TRBJ2-2; possible D gene TRBD1, 6 bases. CDR1 and CDR2 from the germline V gene are SGHVS and FQNEAQ. V lost 0 bases to trimming and J lost 1 base, with 9 bases between them. The CDR3 covers 16 residues. CDR3 residues: CASSLAWGLNTGELFF. The CDR3 nucleotides are TGTGCCAGCAGCTTAGCCTGGGGGCTGAACACCGGGGAGCTGTTTTTT.

The gene calls are TRBV9 and TRBJ2-7; possibly TRBD1 for D (5 bases). Germline CDR1 SGDLS, CDR2 YYNGEE. V was shortened by 4 bases and J by 2 bases, with 13 bases between the two germline ends. The CDR3 is 14 residues long. The CDR3, as DNA: TGTGCCAGCAGCCCCCTCGTAGGGGCCTACGAGCAGTACTTC. Translated: CASSPLVGAYEQYF.

This clonotype was counted a few times. This chain links TRBV7-2 with TRBJ1-1; D gene uncertain. V shed 4 bases and J shed 4 bases, with 10 bases lying between them. The CDR3 runs 13 residues. Germline V gives CDR1 SGHTA, CDR2 FQGNSA. CDR3 region: CASSSGRFTEAFF. The CDR3 DNA sequence: TGTGCCAGCAGCTCAGGACGTTTCACTGAAGCTTTCTTT.

The gene calls are TRBV5-4 and TRBJ2-2; 8 bases map to TRBD1. The CDR3 length is 15 residues. With 0 bases clipped from V and 6 bases from J, the junction kept 4 bases outside the gene matches. Germline lookup yields CDR1 SGHNT and CDR2 YYREEE (reference sequence). DNA of the CDR3: TGTGCCAGCAGCTTGGTCCTACAGGGGGCCGGGGAGCTGTTTTTT. As protein: CASSLVLQGAGELFF. The full variable domain, with the rest looked up from reference TRBV5-4 and TRBJ2-2, is ETGVTQSPTHLIKTRGQQVTLRCSSQSGHNTVSWYQQALGQGPQFIFQYYREEENGRGNFPPRFSGLQFPNYSSELNVNALELDDSALYLCASSLVLQGAGELFFGEGSRLTVL.

This clonotype is medium-sized in the sample. The chain carries TRBV5-1 and TRBJ2-5; no reliable D call. The CDR3 is 12 amino acids. CDR1 SGHRS and CDR2 YFSETQ come from the germline V gene. Between the trimmed V and J ends, which lost 5 bases and 5 bases, there was a span of 10 bases. The CDR3 loop is CASSAVGETQYF. CDR3 in DNA: TGCGCCAGCAGTGCAGTCGGGGAGACCCAGTACTTC.

The gene calls are TRBV9 and TRBJ2-3, with 14 bases fitting TRBD2. The CDR3 runs 15 residues. Per the germline V gene, CDR1 is SGDLS and CDR2 is YYNGEE. V shed 3 bases, J shed 6 bases, and the junction held 3 bases outside the gene matches. The CDR3 DNA reads TGTGCCAGCAGCGGACTAGCGGGGGGGCGTGATACGCAGTATTTT. Translated: CASSGLAGGRDTQYF. Full variable domain (remainder filled in from reference TRBV9 and TRBJ2-3): DSGVTQTPKHLITATGQRVTLRCSPRSGDLSVYWYQQSLDQGLQFLIQYYNGEERAKGNILERFSAQQFPDLHSELNLSSLELGDSALYFCASSGLAGGRDTQYFGPGTRLTVL.

The rearrangement links TRBV11-2 to TRBJ2-7; 10 bases line up with TRBD2. The CDR3 has 15 residues. Germline CDR1 is SGHAT and CDR2 is FQNNGV. V shed 5 bases and J 5 bases; nucleotides not matched to a gene: 9. CDR3: CASSDGTSEGHEQYF. CDR3 DNA: TGTGCCAGCAGCGACGGGACTAGCGAGGGACACGAGCAGTACTTC. Filled out from reference TRBV11-2 and TRBJ2-7, the complete variable domain reads EAGVAQSPRYKIIEKRQSVAFWCNPISGHATLYWYQQILGQGPKLLIQFQNNGVVDDSQLPKDRFSAERLKGVDSTLKIQPAKLEDSAVYLCASSDGTSEGHEQYFGPGTRLTVT.

The table lists this clonotype with a few counts. V and J are TRBV28 and TRBJ2-6; no definite D call. Deletions cut 6 bases from V and 2 bases from J, with 8 bases between. Germline assignment: CDR1 MDHEN and CDR2 SYDVKM. This CDR3 spans 14 amino acids. CDR3 region: CASRTFTGANVLTF. DNA of the CDR3: TGTGCCAGCAGGACTTTCACTGGGGCCAACGTCCTGACTTTC.

Only a few counts were recorded for this clonotype. This rearrangement joins TRBV7-9 to TRBJ2-3, with TRBD2 matching 7 bases. This CDR3 spans 18 amino acids. Per germline, CDR1 SEHNR and CDR2 FQNEAQ (reference sequence). V shed 2 bases and J 0 bases; nucleotides not matched to a gene: 11. The CDR3 loop is CASSLFAGELISTDTQYF. The CDR3 coding sequence is TGTGCCAGCAGCTTATTCGCGGGAGAGTTAATTAGCACAGATACGCAGTATTTT.

This clonotype was found once. The CDR3 DNA reads TGTGCCAGTTCCCCGGTTGACAGGGGAGGGAGGTACGAGCAGTACTTC. Its translation: CASSPVDRGGRYEQYF. The chain is built from TRBV12-3 or TRBV12-4 and TRBJ2-7, with D possibly TRBD1 on 8 matching bases. CDR3 length equals 16 residues. Trimming pared 9 bases from V and 4 bases from J, leaving 25 bases between.

This clonotype was counted only a few times. The V call is TRBV6-2 or TRBV6-3, the J call TRBJ2-1; weak D call: TRBD2 (7 bases). The CDR3 sequence is 15 residues long. Germline lookup yields CDR1 MNHEY and CDR2 SVGEGT. V gave up 6 bases and J gave up 7 bases, with 19 bases separating them. CDR3 bases: TGTGCCAGCAGCCCGCGGGGGCTGGATGAGAATGAGCAGTTCTTC. Protein sequence: CASSPRGLDENEQFF.

A few counts support this clonotype. One end of the junction fails to match germline, which may point to a read error. This chain's CDR3 is CASSLSGTGSYEQYF. The CDR3 region has the DNA TGTGCCAGCAGTCTATCCGGGACAGGCTCCTACGAGCAGTACTTC. The rearrangement uses TRBV27 and TRBJ2-7; 8 bases are shared with TRBD1. The CDR3 spans 15 residues. The germline CDR1 and CDR2 sequences are MNHEY and SMNVEV (reference sequence).

The rearrangement joins TRBV7-2 to TRBJ2-5, with D possibly TRBD2 on 5 matching bases. The CDR3 contains 13 residues. V gave up 4 bases and J gave up 3 bases, with 9 bases separating them. CDR1 is SGHTA, CDR2 FQGNSA, per germline. CDR3 sequence (DNA): TGTGCCAGCAGCTCGGGATCCAAAGAGACCCAGTACTTC. Protein sequence: CASSSGSKETQYF.

The rearrangement uses TRBV28 and TRBJ2-2; tentative D call: TRBD1 (6 bases). The ends were cut back, 5 bases at V and 4 bases at J, with 20 bases in the middle. The CDR3 length is 17 residues. Germline V lookup: CDR1 MDHEN, CDR2 SYDVKM. CDR3 sequence reads: CASSPLWGRVSTGELFF. The CDR3 coding sequence is TGTGCCAGCAGTCCTCTTTGGGGGCGCGTGAGCACCGGGGAGCTGTTTTTT.

Only a few counts were recorded for this clonotype. The rearrangement joins TRBV7-9 to TRBJ2-7, with 7 bases lining up with TRBD2. The germline CDR1 and CDR2 sequences are SEHNR and FQNEAQ (reference sequence). The CDR3 loop spans 15 amino acids. V lost 2 bases and J lost 3; bases outside the gene matches: 7. The CDR3 loop is CASSLSSGIIYEQYF. The CDR3, as DNA: TGTGCCAGCAGCTTATCGAGCGGGATTATCTACGAGCAGTACTTC.

The sample holds a few counts of this clonotype. The chain recombines TRBV5-1 with TRBJ2-3; 9 bases are a match to TRBD1. J was trimmed by 5 bases and V by 2 bases; bases with no gene match: 6. The CDR3 has 15 amino acids. CDR1 is SGHRS and CDR2 is YFSETQ in the germline V gene. The CDR3 DNA is TGCGCCAGCAGCTTACAGGGGGCGGGGGTAGATACGCAGTATTTT. It specifies CASSLQGAGVDTQYF.

The chain recombines TRBV12-3 or TRBV12-4 with TRBJ2-7; possibly TRBD1 for D (6 bases). Between the trimmed V and J ends, which lost 5 bases and 2 bases, there was a span of 13 bases. The CDR3 contains 14 residues. CDR3 loop: CASSAGDRAYEQYF. The CDR3 DNA follows: TGTGCCAGCAGTGCAGGGGATCGCGCCTACGAGCAGTACTTC.

By sample fraction, this clonotype is medium-sized. The chain employs TRBV4-1 and TRBJ2-7; 8 bases agree with TRBD2. V shed 3 bases and J 0 bases; nucleotides not matched to a gene: 7. The CDR3 contains 16 residues. The germline V gene has CDR1 MGHRA and CDR2 YSYEKL. The CDR3 DNA sequence: TGCGCCAGCAGCCAGGTTGCGGGAGGCCTCTCCTACGAGCAGTACTTC. This codes for CASSQVAGGLSYEQYF.

This clonotype is medium-sized within its sample. The chain uses TRBV21-1 and TRBJ2-7; no check of the table's D call, TRBD2, against the DNA was made. TRBV21-1 has pseudogene status. This CDR3 has 18 residues. The CDR3 DNA follows: TGTGCCAGCAGCAAAGTAAGGGGACTGGCGGAGAGCTCCTACGAGCAGTACTTC. Its protein product is CASSKVRGLAESSYEQYF.

This clonotype appeared a few times. J is TRBJ2-5 and V is TRBV5-1; 13 bases align to TRBD2. Germline CDR1 is SGHRS and CDR2 is YFSETQ. The CDR3 consists of 16 residues. V lost 4 bases, J lost 3 bases, and 6 bases stayed unmatched. The CDR3 is CASSPGLAGVEETQYF. CDR3 DNA: TGCGCCAGCAGCCCCGGACTAGCGGGAGTGGAAGAGACCCAGTACTTC. Full variable domain (missing parts from reference TRBV5-1 and TRBJ2-5): KAGVTQTPRYLIKTRGQQVTLSCSPISGHRSVSWYQQTPGQGLQFLFEYFSETQRNKGNFPGRFSGRQFSNSRSEMNVSTLELGDSALYLCASSPGLAGVEETQYFGPGTRLLVL.

This clonotype has only a few counts. The chain carries TRBV30 and TRBJ1-2; D not certain. Per germline, CDR1 GTSNPN and CDR2 SVGIG (reference sequence). V lost 3 bases to trimming and J lost 2 bases, with 7 bases between them. The CDR3 contains 12 residues. This chain's CDR3 is CAWSYSNYGYTF. The CDR3 region has the DNA TGTGCCTGGAGCTACAGCAACTATGGCTACACCTTC.

This clonotype is categorized as medium-sized. The chain links TRBV27 to TRBJ2-1; 10 bases are a match to TRBD2. The germline V gene has CDR1 MNHEY and CDR2 SMNVEV (reference sequence). This CDR3 has 16 residues. The junction had 8 bases not matched to a gene; V was cut back by 5 bases and J by 4 bases. Here the CDR3 DNA reads TGTGCCAGCAGTCGGATCATTAGCGGGGGGTACAATGAGCAGTTCTTC. Translated, it gives CASSRIISGGYNEQFF.

As for this clonotype: Mismatch with germline at one junction end may stem from a read error. In DNA form, the CDR3 reads TGTGCCCGGAGTGAACGGGTTAACTATGGCTACACCTTC. Translating it yields CARSERVNYGYTF. The chain is built from TRBV30 and TRBJ1-2; D is unclear. Germline CDR1 is GTSNPN and CDR2 is SVGIG (reference sequence). This CDR3 region has 13 residues.